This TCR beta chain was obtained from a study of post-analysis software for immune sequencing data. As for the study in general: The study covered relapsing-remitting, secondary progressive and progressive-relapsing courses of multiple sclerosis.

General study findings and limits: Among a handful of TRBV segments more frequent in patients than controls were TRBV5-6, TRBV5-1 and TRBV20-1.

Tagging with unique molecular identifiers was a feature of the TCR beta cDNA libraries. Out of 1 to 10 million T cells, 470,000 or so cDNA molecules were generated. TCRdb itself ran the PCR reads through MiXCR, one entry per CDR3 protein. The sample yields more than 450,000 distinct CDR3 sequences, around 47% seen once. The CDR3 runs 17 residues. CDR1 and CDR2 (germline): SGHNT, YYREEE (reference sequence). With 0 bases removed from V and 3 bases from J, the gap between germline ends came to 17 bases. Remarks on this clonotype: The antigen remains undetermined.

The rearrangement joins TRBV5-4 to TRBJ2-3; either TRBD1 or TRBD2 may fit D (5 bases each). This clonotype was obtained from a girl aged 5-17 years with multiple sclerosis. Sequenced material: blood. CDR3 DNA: TGTGCCAGCAGCTTGGAAAAGGGGAGAAGTTGGACAGATACGCAGTATTTT. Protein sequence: CASSLEKGRSWTDTQYF.